This T cell receptor beta chain was profiled in a study of T cell responses to AZD1222 COVID-19 vaccine. Clones were sequenced by immunoSEQ multiplex PCR, and TCRdb holds only the in-frame ones, with some missing. Counted here are 110,000 to 150,000 clones, more than 85% occurring once; the ten biggest clones make up over 4%. To note about this clone: Antigen specificity is unknown.

The study's findings and limits: CD4 TCRs covered the whole spike, strongest at regions 160-218 and 743-854. Once two AZD1222 doses were given, Spike-specific TCR breadth and depth went up.

The CDR3 has 15 residues. V lost 0 bases, J lost 0 bases, and 8 bases lay in between. CDR1 SGHRS and CDR2 YFSETQ come from the germline V gene. Source: peripheral blood, taken on day 0 of AZD1222 vaccination. The receptor was derived from an adult in good health. The rearrangement uses TRBV5-1 and TRBJ2-3; unclear D gene. The CDR3: CASSLAALSTDTQYF. The CDR3 DNA reads TGCGCCAGCAGCTTGGCCGCGTTGAGCACAGATACGCAGTATTTT.